A single sample is the source of the 30 T cell receptor beta chains below, sequenced in a study of T cells in Graves' hyperthyroidism and ophthalmopathy. RNA transcripts yielded amplified TCR beta CDR3 regions. First-round RT-PCR with HTBI primers amplified the TCR CDR3 region. Each CDR3 protein gets one entry after TCRdb re-called the multiplex PCR reads with MiXCR. In the table there are about 25,000 distinct CDR3 sequences, about half of which are singletons. What was sequenced was blood. The receptor set was obtained from a woman in her forties with Graves' hyperthyroidism that later progressed to Graves' ophthalmopathy.

The V gene is TRBV7-9, the J gene TRBJ2-7, with D possibly TRBD1 on 6 matching bases. CDR1 is SEHNR, CDR2 FQNEAQ, per germline (reference sequence). Trimming pared 5 bases from V and 7 bases from J, leaving 9 bases between. The CDR3 has 11 amino acids. As DNA, the CDR3 is TGTGCCAGCAGCCAGGGGCGGGAGCAGTACTTC. Translated, it gives CASSQGREQYF.

This clonotype was picked up a small number of times. The junction departs from the called germline gene at one end, perhaps through a read error. This chain uses TRBV9 with TRBJ2-1; D not resolved. This CDR3 is built from 8 residues. CDR1 is SGDLS and CDR2 is YYNGEE in the germline V gene. The CDR3 sequence: CASSPTSF. CDR3 bases: TGTGCCAGCAGCCCCACCTCCTTC.

This chain links TRBV19 with TRBJ1-1, with unresolved D. V was clipped by 5 bases and J by 5 bases, with 9 bases between them. The CDR3 is 12 residues long. Germline V lookup: CDR1 LNHDA, CDR2 SQIVND (reference sequence). CDR3 protein: CASSYVGTEAFF. The CDR3 nucleotides read TGTGCCAGTAGTTACGTGGGAACTGAAGCTTTCTTT. Full variable domain (outside the CDR3, taken from reference TRBV19 and TRBJ1-1): DGGITQSPKYLFRKEGQNVTLSCEQNLNHDAMYWYRQDPGQGLRLIYYSQIVNDFQKGDIAEGYSVSREKKESFPLTVTSAQKNPTAFYLCASSYVGTEAFFGQGTRLTVV.

This clonotype was recorded a few times. The chain links TRBV20-1 to TRBJ2-5, with TRBD2 identical over 13 bases. The CDR3 covers 14 residues. CDR1 is DFQATT, CDR2 SNEGSKA, per germline (reference sequence). With 4 bases clipped from V and 5 bases from J, the junction kept 4 bases outside the gene matches. The CDR3 is CSAMLTSGRETQYF. CDR3 sequence (DNA): TGCAGTGCTATGTTGACTAGCGGGAGGGAGACCCAGTACTTC.

This clonotype has ten or more counts. The gene calls are TRBV6-5 and TRBJ2-1; D uncertain. CDR3 length: 14 residues. The germline V gene encodes CDR1 MNHEY and CDR2 SVGAGI. Deletions cut 0 bases from V and 8 bases from J, with 11 bases between. The CDR3 spells CASSYSYLGYEQFF. CDR3 nucleotide sequence: TGTGCCAGCAGTTACTCCTATCTTGGCTATGAGCAGTTCTTC.

This clonotype came up a few times. The chain links TRBV2 to TRBJ1-4; possible D gene TRBD1, 5 bases. This CDR3 is built from 17 residues. Germline V CDR1 and CDR2: SNHLY, FYNNEI. V lost 2 bases and J lost 7, with 20 bases in between. The CDR3 region is CASSEFGTQDRGEKLFF. The CDR3 DNA is TGTGCCAGCAGTGAATTCGGGACCCAAGACCGAGGTGAAAAACTGTTTTTT.

The chain joins TRBV20-1 to TRBJ1-2, with 7 nucleotides matching TRBD1. Trimming removed 5 bases from V and 4 bases from J; junction bases left unmatched: 4. In germline, CDR1 is DFQATT, CDR2 SNEGSKA (reference sequence). This CDR3 is built from 12 residues. CDR3 sequence reads: CSAGQDLYGYTF. Here the CDR3 DNA reads TGCAGTGCTGGACAGGATCTCTATGGCTACACCTTC.

In its sample, this clonotype is medium-sized. The rearrangement links TRBV20-1 to TRBJ2-5, with TRBD2 matching 7 bases. V trimming: 1 base; J trimming: 5 bases; junction bases outside the gene matches: 4. Germline V CDR1 and CDR2: DFQATT, SNEGSKA (reference sequence). The CDR3 has 13 residues. The CDR3: CSARGGSRETQYF. The CDR3 DNA sequence: TGCAGTGCTAGAGGCGGGAGCAGGGAGACCCAGTACTTC.

This clonotype is classed as medium-sized (0.01 to 0.1%). The chain recombines TRBV20-1 with TRBJ1-4, with D uncertain. Trimming shortened V by 4 bases and J by 0 bases, and 12 bases separated the two germline ends. The CDR3 spans 15 residues. Germline CDR1 DFQATT, CDR2 SNEGSKA (reference sequence). CDR3 loop: CSATTASTTNEKLFF. CDR3 bases: TGCAGTGCTACCACCGCTTCAACAACTAATGAAAAACTGTTTTTT.

This chain's CDR3 is CASSQTGQSYYEQYF. The CDR3 region has the DNA TGTGCCAGCAGCCAGACGGGACAGAGCTACTACGAGCAGTACTTC. V is TRBV11-2 and J is TRBJ2-7; 7 bases line up with TRBD1. Trimming at V came to 5 bases and at J to 3 bases, leaving 10 bases not matched to a gene. CDR1 and CDR2 (germline): SGHAT, FQNNGV. This CDR3 spans 15 amino acids.

This clonotype appeared many times. The chain uses TRBV3-1 and TRBJ2-2, with TRBD2 as a possible D gene (6 bases). From germline, CDR1 is LGHDT and CDR2 YNNKEL (reference sequence). V dropped 10 bases and J dropped 6 bases, with 12 bases sitting between them. The CDR3 consists of 12 residues. The CDR3 DNA sequence: TGTGCCACACAAGAGCGGGCCGGGGAGCTGTTTTTT. Translated, it gives CATQERAGELFF.

By sample share, this clonotype is medium-sized (0.01 to 0.1%). The rearrangement joins TRBV10-3 to TRBJ1-4; 7 bases line up with TRBD1. This CDR3 spans 16 amino acids. The trim removed 6 bases at V and 8 bases at J, leaving 15 bases unmatched. Germline V gene sequence: CDR1 ENHRY, CDR2 SYGVKD. CDR3 DNA sequence: TGTGCCATCAGCTCCTCAGACAGGGCTCCGGGAGAAAAACTGTTTTTT. This gives the protein CAISSSDRAPGEKLFF.

This chain uses TRBV4-1 with TRBJ1-2; the D gene is possibly TRBD1 (5 bases). The CDR3 has 15 amino acids. Trimming stripped 0 bases from V and 3 bases from J, with 11 bases between. Germline V gene data show CDR1 as MGHRA and CDR2 as YSYEKL. CDR3 sequence: CASSQDTREHYGYTF. In DNA, the CDR3 is TGCGCCAGCAGCCAAGACACCAGGGAACACTATGGCTACACCTTC.

This clonotype was picked up many times. J is TRBJ2-7 and V is TRBV6-1; D is undetermined. This CDR3 has 17 amino acids. Germline CDR1 reads MNHNS; CDR2 reads SASEGT. The ends were cut back, 3 bases at V and 5 bases at J, with 23 bases in the middle. The CDR3 bases are TGTGCCAGCAGTGACATTTCTAAGAGGCCTTTCACTGACGAGCAGTACTTC. Translated, it gives CASSDISKRPFTDEQYF.

The chain is built from TRBV5-1 and TRBJ2-3, with TRBD1 matching over 9 bases. The germline V gene encodes CDR1 SGHRS and CDR2 YFSETQ. CDR3 length: 14 amino acids. Trimming removed 4 bases from V and 5 bases from J; junction bases left unmatched: 5. The CDR3 loop is CASSTRTGEDTQYF. Written as DNA, the CDR3 is TGCGCCAGCAGCACGAGGACAGGGGAAGATACGCAGTATTTT.

As concerns this clonotype: An end of the junction differs from the germline gene, which may be a read error. V usage is TRBV7-6 and J usage is TRBJ2-5, with 15 nucleotides matching TRBD2. CDR1 is SGHVS, CDR2 FNYEAQ, per germline. This CDR3 is 17 amino acids long. This chain's CDR3 is CASSSGTSGRNQETQYF. The CDR3 nucleotides read TGTGCTAGCAGCTCTGGGACTAGCGGGAGGAATCAAGAGACCCAGTACTTC.

CDR3 coding DNA: TGTGCCAGCAGCCCCTATGGCAGGAGCTACGAGCAGTACTTC. The encoded protein is CASSPYGRSYEQYF. The J gene is TRBJ2-7, the V gene TRBV5-6; D unclear. This CDR3 comprises 14 residues. V was cut by 4 bases and J by 3 bases, with 14 bases left in between. Germline V gene lookup returns CDR1 SGHDT and CDR2 YYEEEE.

The chain combines TRBV29-1 with TRBJ2-6, with D unresolved. Trimming stripped 4 bases from V and 1 base from J, with 8 bases between. CDR1 and CDR2 (germline): SQVTM, ANQGSEA. This CDR3 is 14 amino acids long. This chain's CDR3 is CSVAGTSGANVLTF. DNA for the CDR3: TGCAGCGTTGCTGGTACATCTGGGGCCAACGTCCTGACTTTC. Full variable domain (rest looked up from reference TRBV29-1 and TRBJ2-6): SAVISQKPSRDICQRGTSLTIQCQVDSQVTMMFWYRQQPGQSLTLIATANQGSEATYESGFVIDKFPISRPNLTFSTLTVSNMSPEDSSIYLCSVAGTSGANVLTFGAGSRLTVL.

The rearrangement uses TRBV29-1 and TRBJ2-7; 8 bases align to TRBD2. Germline values: CDR1 SQVTM, CDR2 ANQGSEA. This CDR3 is 15 amino acids long. The CDR3 is CQLTTWREVSYEQYF. The CDR3 nucleotides are TGCCAGCTCACCACGTGGCGGGAGGTCTCCTACGAGCAGTACTTC.

V gene TRBV6-9 combines with J gene TRBJ2-7, with 11 bases fitting TRBD2. CDR3 size: 15 residues. Germline loops: CDR1 MNHGY, CDR2 SVAAGI. V lost 11 bases, J lost 2 bases, and 11 bases stayed unmatched. This CDR3 reads CARGTSGRKPYEQYF. In DNA, the CDR3 is TGTGCCCGGGGTACTAGCGGGAGAAAACCCTACGAGCAGTACTTC.

The chain links TRBV29-1 to TRBJ2-3; possible D gene TRBD2, 5 bases. The V gene's germline CDR1 is SQVTM and CDR2 ANQGSEA. CDR3 length: 13 amino acids. CDR3 bases: TGCAGTCCCCGAGGGCTGTGGTACAATGAGCAGTATTTT. Translating it yields CSPRGLWYNEQYF.

The chain has TRBV19 and TRBJ1-1; 12 bases match TRBD1. V shed 7 bases, J shed 5 bases, and the junction held 5 bases outside the gene matches. This CDR3 comprises 14 residues. CDR1 is LNHDA and CDR2 is SQIVND in the germline V gene (reference sequence). The CDR3 sequence: CASKGQGAGTEAFF. The CDR3, as DNA: TGTGCCAGTAAGGGACAGGGGGCGGGTACTGAAGCTTTCTTT.

This clonotype has ten or more counts. V and J are TRBV28 and TRBJ2-7; D gene unclear. This CDR3 is 15 amino acids long. V was pared by 3 bases and J by 6 bases, with 18 bases between. CDR1 and CDR2 (germline): MDHEN, SYDVKM. CDR3 sequence (DNA): TGTGCCAGCAGTTTCGCCCAAATGGGCCCACGCGAGCAGTACTTC. This encodes CASSFAQMGPREQYF. The full variable domain, with the rest looked up from reference TRBV28 and TRBJ2-7, is DVKVTQSSRYLVKRTGEKVFLECVQDMDHENMFWYRQDPGLGLRLIYFSYDVKMKEKGDIPEGYSVSREKKERFSLILESASTNQTSMYLCASSFAQMGPREQYFGPGTRLTVT.

The chain combines TRBV7-8 with TRBJ1-5; the D gene is possibly TRBD1 (6 bases). Trimming removed 3 bases from V and 4 bases from J, with 10 bases in between. This CDR3 has 14 amino acids. CDR1 and CDR2 (germline): SGHVS, FQNEAQ. CDR3 region: CASSFSGANQPQHF. The CDR3 DNA follows: TGTGCCAGCAGCTTTTCGGGGGCGAATCAGCCCCAGCATTTT.

CDR3 in amino acids: CASSLSGGGETQYF. CDR3 nucleotides: TGTGCCAGCAGTTTATCCGGGGGTGGCGAGACCCAGTACTTC. This chain links TRBV28 with TRBJ2-5, with D maybe TRBD2 (6 bases). V lost 1 base and J 5 bases, leaving 11 bases between the germline ends. Germline V gene sequence: CDR1 MDHEN, CDR2 SYDVKM. CDR3 length: 14 residues.

The chain employs TRBV20-1 and TRBJ1-2, with D hard to call. Trimming shortened V by 0 bases and J by 0 bases, and 11 bases separated the two germline ends. The germline V gene encodes CDR1 DFQATT and CDR2 SNEGSKA (reference sequence). The CDR3 loop spans 15 amino acids. DNA for the CDR3: TGCAGTGCTAGAGATGAGAAACTGACTAACTATGGCTACACCTTC. Translating gives CSARDEKLTNYGYTF.

V usage is TRBV29-1 and J usage is TRBJ2-1; 8 bases map to TRBD1. There are 12 residues in the CDR3. Germline-derived CDR1 and CDR2 are SQVTM and ANQGSEA. V lost 8 bases, J lost 3 bases, and 3 bases stayed unmatched. The CDR3: CSQGTGYNEQFF. For the CDR3, the DNA is TGCAGCCAAGGGACAGGCTACAATGAGCAGTTCTTC.

The chain recombines TRBV2 with TRBJ1-2, with a tentative D call TRBD1 (5 bases). The V gene lost 6 bases and the J gene lost 6 bases, with 8 bases spanning the gap. The CDR3 has 11 residues. Germline V gives CDR1 SNHLY, CDR2 FYNNEI. This chain's CDR3 is CASSAQDGYTF. CDR3 sequence (DNA): TGTGCCAGCAGCGCACAGGATGGCTACACCTTC. Supplemented by reference TRBV2 and TRBJ1-2, the full variable domain reads EPEVTQTPSHQVTQMGQEVILRCVPISNHLYFYWYRQILGQKVEFLVSFYNNEISEKSEIFDDQFSVERPDGSNFTLKIRSTKLEDSAMYFCASSAQDGYTFGSGTRLTVV.

V is TRBV15 and J is TRBJ1-3; D gene uncertain. Germline V CDR1 and CDR2: LNHNV, YYDKDF (reference sequence). This CDR3 contains 16 residues. Trimming removed 1 base from V and 0 bases from J, with 10 bases in between. In DNA, the CDR3 is TGTGCCACCAGCAGAGGCGGCCAGGCCTCTGGAAACACCATATATTTT. Amino acid sequence: CATSRGGQASGNTIYF.

As to this clonotype: A single base separates this from a much larger clone, so it may be a read error. Because it lacks the conserved phenylalanine or tryptophan at the end, this CDR3 is likely a read error. The V gene is TRBV10-1, the J gene TRBJ2-7, with D possibly TRBD2 on 5 matching bases. V lost 2 bases and J lost 4, with 6 bases in between. The CDR3 is made up of 12 amino acids. From germline, CDR1 is WNHNN and CDR2 SYGVQD (reference sequence). Here the CDR3 DNA reads TGCGCCAGCAGTGAGACGGGGTACGAGCAGTACCTC. Protein: CASSETGYEQYL.